This paragraph reports one T cell receptor beta chain. The table came from immunoSEQ multiplex PCR; TCRdb's copy has only in-frame clones and leaves some out. The sample yields about 58,000 clones, 81% seen once. These data are taken from a study of blood T cell repertoires in COVID-19. Looking at the study overall: Some COVID-19 samples were acute and others convalescent; all came from the United States, Italy and Spain. The cDNA or gDNA used as material had been derived from T cells, B-cell-depleted T cells, or PBMCs.

With V trimmed by 5 bases and J by 6 bases, 5 bases remained unmatched. The CDR3 length is 16 residues. Germline V CDR1 and CDR2: SGHTA, FQGNSA. Material: peripheral blood. The V and J genes are TRBV7-2 and TRBJ2-1; 15 nucleotides line up with TRBD2. This receptor was taken from a man between 60 and 75 years old with COVID-19, enrolled during active disease. As DNA, the CDR3 is TGTGCCAGCAGCAGGGGACTAGCGGGGGGATTCAATGAGCAGTTCTTC. Translation gives CASSRGLAGGFNEQFF.